This T cell receptor (beta chain) was profiled in a study of CD8+ T cells in alopecia areata. Study-level information: Each day, treated patients took oral tofacitinib twice, at 5 to 10 mg per dose. Study findings and constraints: For baseline CD8+ expansion, any link to response stays uncertain with one nonresponder.

It was cDNA, reverse transcribed from extracted RNA, that served as the sequencing template. The data were produced by immunoSEQ multiplex PCR, yet TCRdb's version contains in-frame clones alone and is incomplete. The sample shows roughly 120,000 clones, roughly 60% of them seen only once. The V gene's germline CDR1 is GTSNPN and CDR2 SVGIG (reference sequence). The V end lost 3 bases, the J end lost 9 bases, and 12 bases lay between the germline ends. This CDR3 has 12 residues. Indicated treatment: oral pan-JAK inhibitor, 5-10 mg twice daily. Sorting of CD4+ and CD8+ T cells was performed on PBMCs. This clone was detected a few times. The target antigen is unknown.

The TCR sequence derives from a human donor with alopecia areata. The source was CD8+ T cells sorted from blood, collected at week 4, from a patient treated with tofacitinib. V is TRBV30 and J is TRBJ2-1; D tentatively reads TRBD1 or TRBD2 (5 bases each). The CDR3 sequence: CAWSATGTEQFF. The CDR3 DNA follows: TGTGCCTGGAGCGCTACCGGGACTGAGCAGTTCTTC.